These 27 T cell receptor beta chains share one sample of origin, sequenced in a study of PD-1 blockade in classical Hodgkin lymphoma. Time point of the sample: cycle 4 day 1 (C4D1), after about 6 weeks of nivolumab. Each and every patient relapsed after autologous stem cell transplantation, and patients got differing brentuximab vedotin exposure. Repertoires were generated with immunoSEQ multiplex PCR, while TCRdb's copy carries only in-frame clones and drops some. The profile shows fewer than 25,000 clones, 60% to 80% of them singletons. The sample was peripheral blood mononuclear cells (PBMCs), taken before the fourth cycle of nivolumab. All receptors derive from a human donor with classical Hodgkin lymphoma.

The chain joins TRBV28 to TRBJ1-2; no firm D call. The CDR3 runs to 14 residues. V was trimmed by 6 bases and J by 4 bases, leaving 15 bases between them. Germline CDR1 and CDR2: MDHEN and SYDVKM. The CDR3 sequence is CASSDRPAAYGYTF. CDR3 DNA sequence: TGTGCCAGCAGCGACCGACCGGCCGCCTATGGCTACACCTTC.

The chain employs TRBV19 and TRBJ1-1, with a tentative D call TRBD1 (6 bases). The V gene lost 4 bases and the J gene lost 11 bases, with 17 bases spanning the gap. From germline, CDR1 is LNHDA and CDR2 SQIVND (reference sequence). CDR3 length equals 13 residues. CDR3 sequence reads: CASSTTRDNVAFF. As DNA, the CDR3 is TGTGCCAGTAGTACCACACGGGACAACGTCGCTTTCTTT.

The chain uses TRBV4-2 and TRBJ2-7, with D possibly being TRBD1 (6 bases). The V gene lost 5 bases and the J gene lost 0 bases, with 14 bases spanning the gap. Germline V gene sequence: CDR1 LGHNA, CDR2 YNFKEQ. CDR3 size: 15 residues. CDR3 coding DNA: TGTGCCAGCAGCTTGACAGGTACCCGCTCCTACGAGCAGTACTTC. Amino acid sequence: CASSLTGTRSYEQYF.

This clone has just a few counts. The V and J genes are TRBV4-3 and TRBJ2-2, with D possibly TRBD2 on 6 matching bases. Germline CDR1 LGHNA, CDR2 YSLEER. Deletions cut 6 bases from V and 8 bases from J, with 16 bases between. The CDR3 extends over 14 amino acids. CDR3 coding DNA: TGCGCCAGCAGGGATCGATTGGCGGGGGGGGAGCTGTTTTTT. Translation: CASRDRLAGGELFF.

The chain combines TRBV27 with TRBJ2-7; D gene ambiguous. Germline-derived CDR1 and CDR2 are MNHEY and SMNVEV (reference sequence). The CDR3 consists of 14 residues. Trimming removed 3 bases from V and 7 bases from J, with 16 bases in between. The CDR3 protein is CASSFRTDLGEQYF. CDR3 nucleotides: TGTGCCAGCAGTTTTCGGACGGATTTGGGGGAGCAGTACTTC.

This rearrangement joins TRBV18 to TRBJ2-7, with D unresolved. V was shortened by 3 bases and J by 0 bases, with 12 bases between the two germline ends. This CDR3 is built from 15 residues. Germline V gene lookup returns CDR1 KGHSH and CDR2 LQKENI. DNA for the CDR3: TGTGCCAGCTCACCGTCTTCTCGGAGCTCCTACGAGCAGTACTTC. Translated, it gives CASSPSSRSSYEQYF.

The V and J genes are TRBV27 and TRBJ1-5, with no clear D. The CDR3 is 13 residues long. Trimming pared 0 bases from V and 4 bases from J, leaving 4 bases between. Germline CDR1 reads MNHEY; CDR2 reads SMNVEV (reference sequence). The CDR3 coding sequence is TGTGCCAGCAGTTTATCGCTTAATCAGCCCCAGCATTTT. Translation: CASSLSLNQPQHF.

The V and J genes are TRBV25-1 and TRBJ2-5; 8 nucleotides match TRBD1. V was pared by 4 bases and J by 4 bases, with 5 bases of the junction left unmatched. CDR1 and CDR2 from the germline V gene are MGHDK and SYGVNS. The CDR3 is made up of 14 amino acids. CDR3 bases: TGTGCCAGCAGTGCCTCCAGGGGGCGAGAGACCCAGTACTTC. As protein: CASSASRGRETQYF. The full variable domain, its missing parts supplied by reference TRBV25-1 and TRBJ2-5, is EADIYQTPRYLVIGTGKKITLECSQTMGHDKMYWYQQDPGMELHLIHYSYGVNSTEKGDLSSESTVSRIRTEHFPLTLESARPSHTSQYLCASSASRGRETQYFGPGTRLLVL.

This chain connects TRBV2 to TRBJ1-1; D perhaps matches TRBD1 (5 bases). Germline CDR1 SNHLY, CDR2 FYNNEI. V lost 8 bases and J 4 bases, leaving 14 bases between the germline ends. There are 13 residues in the CDR3. CDR3 protein: CASRSEGSTEAFF. The CDR3, as DNA: TGTGCCAGCCGGTCTGAGGGGAGCACTGAAGCTTTCTTT.

The chain uses TRBV9 and TRBJ2-5; 7 nucleotides align to TRBD1. This CDR3 comprises 17 residues. With 0 bases clipped from V and 6 bases from J, the junction kept 14 bases outside the gene matches. Germline V gene lookup returns CDR1 SGDLS and CDR2 YYNGEE. The CDR3 sequence is CASSVDPTGIEEKTQYF. CDR3 in DNA: TGTGCCAGCAGCGTAGATCCGACAGGGATAGAGGAAAAGACCCAGTACTTC.

This rearrangement joins TRBV19 to TRBJ1-1, with D uncertain. Germline CDR1 is LNHDA and CDR2 is SQIVND (reference sequence). Trimming shortened V by 8 bases and J by 1 base, and 11 bases separated the two germline ends. The CDR3 sequence is 13 residues long. CDR3 in amino acids: CASGEVGNTEAFF. The DNA of the CDR3 is TGTGCCAGTGGAGAGGTGGGGAACACTGAAGCTTTCTTT.

This clone has only one observation. The genes are TRBV5-4 and TRBJ2-5, with D hard to call. In germline, CDR1 is SGHNT, CDR2 YYREEE (reference sequence). Trimming took off 1 base at V and 5 bases at J, with 6 bases between the two ends. The CDR3 covers 12 residues. CDR3 loop: CASSLFPETQYF. The CDR3 nucleotides read TGTGCCAGCAGCTTGTTCCCCGAGACCCAGTACTTC. Combining the CDR3 with reference TRBV5-4 and TRBJ2-5 gives the whole variable domain ETGVTQSPTHLIKTRGQQVTLRCSSQSGHNTVSWYQQALGQGPQFIFQYYREEENGRGNFPPRFSGLQFPNYSSELNVNALELDDSALYLCASSLFPETQYFGPGTRLLVL.

The chain carries TRBV11-1 and TRBJ2-5; unclear D gene. The germline CDR1 and CDR2 sequences are SGHAT and FQDESV (reference sequence). V lost 2 bases and J 5 bases, leaving 9 bases between the germline ends. The CDR3 length is 13 residues. The CDR3 coding sequence is TGTGCCAGCAGCTTACCGGGCGCGGAGACCCAGTACTTC. Amino acids: CASSLPGAETQYF.

The J gene is TRBJ1-3, the V gene TRBV28; a possible D gene is TRBD1 (5 bases). V lost 2 bases, J lost 0 bases, and 11 bases lay in between. Germline CDR1 MDHEN, CDR2 SYDVKM. CDR3 length: 16 residues. This CDR3 reads CASSLMGLRSGNTIYF. DNA of the CDR3: TGTGCCAGCAGTTTAATGGGGCTACGCTCTGGAAACACCATATATTTT.

V usage is TRBV5-1 and J usage is TRBJ1-1; perhaps TRBD1 as D (5 bases). Deletions cut 5 bases from V and 4 bases from J, with 15 bases between. The V gene's germline CDR1 is SGHRS and CDR2 YFSETQ. CDR3 length: 14 residues. The CDR3: CASRTPGLRTEAFF. The CDR3, as DNA: TGCGCCAGCAGAACTCCAGGGTTACGCACTGAAGCTTTCTTT.

This chain joins TRBV2 and TRBJ2-3, with 11 positions matching TRBD2. The junction had 5 bases not matched to a gene; V was cut back by 4 bases and J by 5 bases. Germline assignment: CDR1 SNHLY and CDR2 FYNNEI. The CDR3 is made up of 15 amino acids. CDR3 in DNA: TGTGCCAGCAGTGGACATAGCGGGAGGGTAGATACGCAGTATTTT. Its protein product is CASSGHSGRVDTQYF.

Judged by abundance, this clone is medium-sized (0.01 to 0.1%). J is TRBJ2-7 and V is TRBV9, with TRBD1 matching over 7 bases. The CDR3 spans 14 residues. Germline CDR1 SGDLS, CDR2 YYNGEE. V shed 0 bases and J 2 bases; nucleotides not matched to a gene: 2. The CDR3 region has the DNA TGTGCCAGCAGCGTAGGACAGGGAACCTACGAGCAGTACTTC. It yields the protein CASSVGQGTYEQYF. Full variable domain (outside the CDR3, taken from reference TRBV9 and TRBJ2-7): DSGVTQTPKHLITATGQRVTLRCSPRSGDLSVYWYQQSLDQGLQFLIQYYNGEERAKGNILERFSAQQFPDLHSELNLSSLELGDSALYFCASSVGQGTYEQYFGPGTRLTVT.

V is TRBV28 and J is TRBJ1-3, with TRBD1 matching 9 bases. The CDR3 is 17 amino acids. CDR1 is MDHEN, CDR2 SYDVKM, per germline. The trim removed 7 bases at V and 0 bases at J, leaving 10 bases unmatched. CDR3 sequence reads: CASKDRGFRSSGNTIYF. DNA of the CDR3: TGTGCCAGCAAGGACAGGGGCTTCCGGAGCTCTGGAAACACCATATATTTT.

The chain links TRBV9 to TRBJ2-1, with a tentative D call TRBD1 (6 bases). CDR1 and CDR2 (germline): SGDLS, YYNGEE. CDR3 size: 14 residues. Trimming removed 6 bases from V and 0 bases from J, with 10 bases in between. CDR3 DNA: TGTGCCAGCAACGGACAGAGCTCCTACAATGAGCAGTTCTTC. This sequence encodes CASNGQSSYNEQFF.

This clone was detected only a few times. The chain couples TRBV30 to TRBJ1-2, with TRBD1 matching over 9 bases. This CDR3 region has 15 residues. V was clipped by 0 bases and J by 8 bases; unmatched bases: 10. Germline lookup yields CDR1 GTSNPN and CDR2 SVGIG (reference sequence). CDR3 amino acids: CAWSVGGQGNRGYTF. CDR3 DNA sequence: TGTGCCTGGAGTGTTGGAGGACAGGGGAATCGAGGCTACACCTTC.

V and J are TRBV4-3 and TRBJ2-2, with TRBD2 matching 13 bases. The CDR3 extends over 16 amino acids. CDR1 and CDR2 (germline): LGHNA, YSLEER. J was trimmed by 7 bases and V by 2 bases; bases with no gene match: 4. CDR3 sequence (DNA): TGCGCCAGCAGCCAAACTAGCGGGGGGGCCGGCGGGGAGCTGTTTTTT. This codes for CASSQTSGGAGGELFF.

This clone was seen a few times. The V and J genes are TRBV19 and TRBJ2-7; D perhaps matches TRBD2 (6 bases). CDR3 size: 12 residues. In germline, CDR1 is LNHDA, CDR2 SQIVND (reference sequence). The V end lost 9 bases, the J end lost 0 bases, and 9 bases lay between the germline ends. CDR3 in amino acids: CASQDYSYEQYF. Here the CDR3 DNA reads TGTGCCAGCCAGGACTACTCCTACGAGCAGTACTTC.

This clone was counted only a few times. The V and J genes are TRBV18 and TRBJ1-1, with 7 bases aligning to TRBD1. This CDR3 is built from 13 residues. The germline V gene encodes CDR1 KGHSH and CDR2 LQKENI. With 6 bases clipped from V and 1 base from J, the junction kept 2 bases outside the gene matches. CDR3 amino acids: CASSAGGNTEAFF. The CDR3 DNA is TGTGCCAGCTCGGCAGGGGGGAACACTGAAGCTTTCTTT.

This chain connects TRBV5-1 to TRBJ2-3; D call uncertain. CDR1 is SGHRS, CDR2 YFSETQ, per germline. V was pared by 0 bases and J by 6 bases, with 11 bases between. The CDR3 is 14 residues long. Written as DNA, the CDR3 is TGCGCCAGCAGCTTGGCCACCGAAGGGGATACGCAGTATTTT. Translated, it gives CASSLATEGDTQYF.

J is TRBJ1-3 and V is TRBV7-2, with no clear D. The CDR3 runs to 15 residues. V was clipped by 3 bases and J by 2 bases, with 11 bases between them. CDR1 and CDR2 from the germline V gene are SGHTA and FQGNSA. The CDR3 region has the DNA TGTGCCAGCAGCTTGGGGAGCGGGCCTGGAAACACCATATATTTT. Translation gives CASSLGSGPGNTIYF.

DNA for the CDR3: TGTGCCAGCAGTAGGGGGCGCGGGGAGACCCAGTACTTC. This codes for CASSRGRGETQYF. The chain is built from TRBV2 and TRBJ2-5; 7 nucleotides line up with TRBD1. CDR3 size: 13 residues. Germline loops: CDR1 SNHLY, CDR2 FYNNEI. V dropped 5 bases and J dropped 5; count of bases not matched to a gene: 5.

The CDR3 loop reads CASRRDWNTEAFF. For the CDR3, the DNA is TGTGCCAGCAGAAGGGATTGGAACACTGAAGCTTTCTTT. V gene TRBV14 combines with J gene TRBJ1-1; D gene unclear. Germline assignment: CDR1 SGHDN and CDR2 FVKESK. The CDR3 runs to 13 residues. V was cut by 6 bases and J by 1 base, with 9 bases left in between.